The subject of this entry is one T cell receptor (beta chain). Between the trimmed V and J ends, which lost 1 base and 2 bases, there was a span of 8 bases. From germline, CDR1 is SGHNT and CDR2 YENEEA. This CDR3 is built from 14 residues. The sample belongs to a study of graft-versus-host responses after intestinal transplantation. Using immunoSEQ multiplex PCR, the repertoire was profiled, and TCRdb retains in-frame clones only, with some absent. The table includes about 15,000 clones, about 33% detected once. The sequence derives from a human patient who received an intestinal transplant. This sample comprised alloreactive CD4+ T cells from a mixed lymphocyte reaction culture, obtained before intestinal transplant. The subset denotes: CFSE-low proliferating T cells sorted from roughly six-day pre-transplant mixed lymphocyte reaction (GvH or HvG direction). This chain uses TRBV11-3 with TRBJ1-1; D is perhaps TRBD1 (6 bases). CDR3 in amino acids: CASSLVGGNTEAFF. The CDR3 nucleotides read TGTGCCAGCAGCTTAGTAGGGGGAAACACTGAAGCTTTCTTT.